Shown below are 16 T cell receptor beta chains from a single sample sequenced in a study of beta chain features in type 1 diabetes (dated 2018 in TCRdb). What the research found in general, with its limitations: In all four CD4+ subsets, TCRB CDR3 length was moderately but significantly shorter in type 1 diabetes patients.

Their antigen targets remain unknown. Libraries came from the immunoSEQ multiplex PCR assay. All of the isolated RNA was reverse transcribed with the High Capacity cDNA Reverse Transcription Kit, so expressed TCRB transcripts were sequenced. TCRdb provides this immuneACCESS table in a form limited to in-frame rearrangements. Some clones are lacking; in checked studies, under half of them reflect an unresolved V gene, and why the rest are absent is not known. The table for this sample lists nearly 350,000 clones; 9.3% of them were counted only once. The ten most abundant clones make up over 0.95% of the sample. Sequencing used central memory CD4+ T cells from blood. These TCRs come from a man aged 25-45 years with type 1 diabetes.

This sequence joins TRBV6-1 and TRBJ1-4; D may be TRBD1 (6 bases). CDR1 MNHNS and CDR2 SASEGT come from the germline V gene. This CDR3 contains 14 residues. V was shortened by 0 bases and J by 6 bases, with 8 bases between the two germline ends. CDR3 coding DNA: TGTGCCAGCAGTGAAGCGTCAGGGGATGAAAAACTGTTTTTT. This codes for CASSEASGDEKLFF.

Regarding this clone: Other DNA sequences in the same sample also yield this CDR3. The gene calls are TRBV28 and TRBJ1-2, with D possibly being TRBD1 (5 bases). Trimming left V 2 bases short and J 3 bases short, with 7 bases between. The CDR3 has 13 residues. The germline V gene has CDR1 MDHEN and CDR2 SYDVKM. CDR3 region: CASSLGRDYGYTF. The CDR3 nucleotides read TGTGCCAGCAGTTTAGGCAGGGACTATGGCTACACCTTC.

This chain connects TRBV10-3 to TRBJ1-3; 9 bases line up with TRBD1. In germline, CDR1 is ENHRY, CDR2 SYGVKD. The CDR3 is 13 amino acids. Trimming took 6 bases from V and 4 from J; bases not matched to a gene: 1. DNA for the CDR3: TGTGCCATCAGCGGGACAGGGGGAAACACCATATATTTT. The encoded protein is CAISGTGGNTIYF.

CDR3 sequence: CASSIDRWGENIQYF. CDR3 DNA sequence: TGTGCCAGTAGTATAGATCGGTGGGGCGAAAACATTCAGTACTTC. The chain has TRBV19 and TRBJ2-4, with D perhaps TRBD1 (5 bases). The CDR3 is 15 residues long. Germline-derived CDR1 and CDR2 are LNHDA and SQIVND (reference sequence). The V end was cut by 0 bases, the J end by 5 bases, with 11 bases between.

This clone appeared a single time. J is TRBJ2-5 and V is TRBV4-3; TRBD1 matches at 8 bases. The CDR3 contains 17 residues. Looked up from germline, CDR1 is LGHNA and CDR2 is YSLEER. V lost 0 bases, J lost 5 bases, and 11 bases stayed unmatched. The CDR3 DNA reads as TGCGCCAGCAGCCAAGATCTGGGGCAGGGGGCCGGGGAGACCCAGTACTTC. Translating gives CASSQDLGQGAGETQYF.

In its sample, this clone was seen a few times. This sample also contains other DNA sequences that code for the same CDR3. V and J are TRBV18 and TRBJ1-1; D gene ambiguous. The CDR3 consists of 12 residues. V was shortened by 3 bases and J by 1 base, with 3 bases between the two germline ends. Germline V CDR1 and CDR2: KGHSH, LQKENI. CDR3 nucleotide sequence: TGTGCCAGCTCACCGGGGAACACTGAAGCTTTCTTT. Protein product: CASSPGNTEAFF. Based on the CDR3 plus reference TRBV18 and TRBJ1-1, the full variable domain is NAGVMQNPRHLVRRRGQEARLRCSPMKGHSHVYWYRQLPEEGLKFMVYLQKENIIDESGMPKERFSAEFPKEGPSILRIQQVVRGDSAAYFCASSPGNTEAFFGQGTRLTVV.

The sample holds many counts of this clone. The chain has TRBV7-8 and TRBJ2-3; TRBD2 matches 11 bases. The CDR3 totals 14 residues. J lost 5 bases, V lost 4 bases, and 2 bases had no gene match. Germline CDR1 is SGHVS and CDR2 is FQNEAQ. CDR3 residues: CASSSGTSGDTQYF. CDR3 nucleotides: TGTGCCAGCAGCTCAGGGACTAGCGGAGATACGCAGTATTTT.

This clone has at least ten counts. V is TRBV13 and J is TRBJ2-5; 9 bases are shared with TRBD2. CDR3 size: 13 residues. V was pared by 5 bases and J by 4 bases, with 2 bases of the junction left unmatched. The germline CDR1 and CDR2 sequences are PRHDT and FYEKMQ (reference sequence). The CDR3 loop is CASSRGGGETQYF. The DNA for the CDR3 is TGTGCCAGCAGCCGCGGGGGGGGAGAGACCCAGTACTTC.

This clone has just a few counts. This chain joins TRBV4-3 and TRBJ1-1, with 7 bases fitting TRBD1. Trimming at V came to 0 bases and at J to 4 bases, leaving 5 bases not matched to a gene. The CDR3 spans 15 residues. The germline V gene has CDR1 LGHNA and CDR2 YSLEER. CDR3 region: CASSQDSRDSTEAFF. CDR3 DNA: TGCGCCAGCAGCCAAGATAGCAGGGACAGCACTGAAGCTTTCTTT.

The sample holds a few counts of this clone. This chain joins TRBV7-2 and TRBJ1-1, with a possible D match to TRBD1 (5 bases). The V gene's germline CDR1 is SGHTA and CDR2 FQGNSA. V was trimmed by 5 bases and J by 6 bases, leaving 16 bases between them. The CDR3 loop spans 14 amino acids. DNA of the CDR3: TGTGCCAGCAGCCTACAAAACGGGGGATCTGAAGCTTTCTTT. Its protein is CASSLQNGGSEAFF.

The CDR3 sequence: CASSRGQVWGTDTQYF. The CDR3 bases are TGTGCCAGCAGCCGGGGACAGGTATGGGGCACAGATACGCAGTATTTT. The V gene is TRBV11-2, the J gene TRBJ2-3, with 8 bases lining up with TRBD1. The CDR3 spans 16 residues. V shed 5 bases and J 1 base; nucleotides not matched to a gene: 8. CDR1 is SGHAT, CDR2 FQNNGV, per germline.

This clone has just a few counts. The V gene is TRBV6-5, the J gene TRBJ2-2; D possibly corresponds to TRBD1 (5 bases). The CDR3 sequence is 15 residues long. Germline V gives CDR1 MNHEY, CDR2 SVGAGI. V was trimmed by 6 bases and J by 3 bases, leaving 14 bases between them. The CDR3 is CASSRIGADTGELFF. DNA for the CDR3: TGTGCCAGCAGCCGTATAGGGGCGGACACCGGGGAGCTGTTTTTT.

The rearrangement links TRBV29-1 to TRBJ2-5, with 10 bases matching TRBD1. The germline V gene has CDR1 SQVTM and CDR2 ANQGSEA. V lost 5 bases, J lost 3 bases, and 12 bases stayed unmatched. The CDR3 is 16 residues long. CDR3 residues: CSVSGTGVKAEETQYF. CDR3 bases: TGCAGCGTTTCCGGGACAGGGGTCAAGGCTGAAGAGACCCAGTACTTC.

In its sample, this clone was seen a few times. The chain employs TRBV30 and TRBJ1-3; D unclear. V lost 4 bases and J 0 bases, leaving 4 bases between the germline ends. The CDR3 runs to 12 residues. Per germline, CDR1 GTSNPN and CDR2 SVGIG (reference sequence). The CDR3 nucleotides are TGTGCCTGGACAAGCTCTGGAAACACCATATATTTT. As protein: CAWTSSGNTIYF.

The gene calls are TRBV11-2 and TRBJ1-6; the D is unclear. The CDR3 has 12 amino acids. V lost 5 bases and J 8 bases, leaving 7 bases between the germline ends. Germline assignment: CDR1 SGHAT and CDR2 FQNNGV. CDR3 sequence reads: CASSLNDSPLHF. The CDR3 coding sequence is TGTGCCAGCAGCCTTAACGATTCACCCCTCCACTTT.

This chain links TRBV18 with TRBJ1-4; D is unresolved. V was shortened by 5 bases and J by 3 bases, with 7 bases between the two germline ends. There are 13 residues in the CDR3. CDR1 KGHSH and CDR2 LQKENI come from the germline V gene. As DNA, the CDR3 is TGTGCCAGCTCATCCCCGCCTAATGAAAAACTGTTTTTT. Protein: CASSSPPNEKLFF. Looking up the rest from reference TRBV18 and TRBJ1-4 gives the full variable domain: NAGVMQNPRHLVRRRGQEARLRCSPMKGHSHVYWYRQLPEEGLKFMVYLQKENIIDESGMPKERFSAEFPKEGPSILRIQQVVRGDSAAYFCASSSPPNEKLFFGSGTQLSVL.